This record covers a single T cell receptor (beta chain). Its antigen is unidentified. The sample belongs to a study of graft-versus-host responses after intestinal transplantation. Study summary: Recipients underwent multivisceral, liver-intestinal, or isolated intestinal transplants. Recipients uniformly received anti-thymocyte globulin induction, followed by tacrolimus and steroids for about 3 years. Study results and caveats: Researchers found GvH clones in recipient marrow, and some showed up first in ileum or blood.

Germline V lookup: CDR1 MNHEY, CDR2 SVGAGI. The CDR3 is made up of 12 amino acids. V lost 8 bases, J lost 5 bases, and 10 bases lay in between. Assay used: immunoSEQ multiplex PCR; TCRdb lists only in-frame clones, some missing. The table lists some 8,500 clones, approximately 90% of them singletons. Specimen: PBMCs, collected about 30 days after intestinal transplant. The chain carries TRBV6-5 and TRBJ1-5; unclear D gene. This TCR was sampled from a human patient who received an intestinal transplant, so some T cells may come from the graft donor. This CDR3 is CASRSGDQPQHF. The CDR3 DNA is TGTGCCAGCCGCTCGGGTGATCAGCCCCAGCATTTT.